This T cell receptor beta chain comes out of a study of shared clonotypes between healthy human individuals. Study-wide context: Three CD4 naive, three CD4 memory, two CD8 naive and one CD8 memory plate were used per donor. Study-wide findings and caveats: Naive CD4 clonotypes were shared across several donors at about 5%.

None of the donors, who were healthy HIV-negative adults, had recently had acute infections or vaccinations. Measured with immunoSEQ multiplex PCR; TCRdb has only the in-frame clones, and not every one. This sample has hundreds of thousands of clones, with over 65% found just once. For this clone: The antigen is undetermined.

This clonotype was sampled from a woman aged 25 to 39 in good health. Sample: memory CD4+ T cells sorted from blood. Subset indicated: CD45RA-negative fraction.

The CDR3 here is CASSLTRGPLSYGYTF. The CDR3 coding sequence is TGTGCCAGCAGCTTAACCCGGGGGCCACTAAGTTATGGCTACACCTTC. The chain uses TRBV7-9 and TRBJ1-2; maybe TRBD1 (6 bases). The V gene lost 2 bases and the J gene lost 5 bases, with 18 bases spanning the gap. Germline V gives CDR1 SEHNR, CDR2 FQNEAQ (reference sequence). This CDR3 spans 16 amino acids. The full variable domain, rest sourced from reference TRBV7-9 and TRBJ1-2, is DTGVSQNPRHKITKRGQNVTFRCDPISEHNRLYWYRQTLGQGPEFLTYFQNEAQLEKSRLLSDRFSAERPKGSFSTLEIQRTEQGDSAMYLCASSLTRGPLSYGYTFGSGTRLTVV.